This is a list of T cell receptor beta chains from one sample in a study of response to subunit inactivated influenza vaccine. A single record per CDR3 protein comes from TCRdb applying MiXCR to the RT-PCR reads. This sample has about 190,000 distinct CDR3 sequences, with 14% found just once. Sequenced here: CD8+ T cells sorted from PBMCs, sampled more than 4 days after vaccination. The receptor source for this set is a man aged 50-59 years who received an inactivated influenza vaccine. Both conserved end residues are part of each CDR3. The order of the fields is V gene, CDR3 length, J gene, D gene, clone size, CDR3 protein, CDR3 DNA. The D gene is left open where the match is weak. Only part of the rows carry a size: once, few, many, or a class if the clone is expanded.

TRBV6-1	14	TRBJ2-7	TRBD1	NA	CASRPGQGSNEQYF	TGTGCCAGCAGGCCTGGACAGGGTTCGAATGAGCAGTACTTC
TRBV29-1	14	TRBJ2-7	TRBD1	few	CSVEAGTGIYEQYF	TGCAGCGTTGAAGCCGGGACAGGCATTTACGAGCAGTACTTC
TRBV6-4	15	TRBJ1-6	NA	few	CASSDSAGIASPLHF	TGTGCCAGCAGTGACTCAGCAGGGATCGCTTCACCCCTCCACTTT
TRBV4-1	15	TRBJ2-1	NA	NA	CASSHPNGKPSEQFF	TGCGCCAGCAGCCATCCTAACGGGAAGCCTAGTGAGCAGTTCTTC
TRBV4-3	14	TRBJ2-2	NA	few	CASSQDSNTGELFF	TGCGCCAGCAGCCAAGACTCGAACACCGGGGAGCTGTTTTTT
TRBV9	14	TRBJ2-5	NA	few	CASSSSGGLETQYF	TGTGCCAGCAGCTCCTCGGGTGGGTTAGAGACCCAGTACTTC
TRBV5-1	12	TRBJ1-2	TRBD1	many	CASSWDRDGYTF	TGCGCCAGCAGCTGGGACAGGGATGGCTACACCTTC
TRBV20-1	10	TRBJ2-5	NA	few	CSAGDTAMYF	TGCAGTGCGGGTGACACCGCCATGTACTTC
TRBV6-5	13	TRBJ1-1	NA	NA	CASSYSEGTEAFF	TGTGCCAGCAGTTACTCGGAAGGCACTGAAGCTTTCTTT
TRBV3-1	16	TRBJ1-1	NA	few	CASSQLPGEMNTEAFF	TGTGCCAGCAGCCAGCTACCCGGGGAGATGAACACTGAAGCTTTCTTT
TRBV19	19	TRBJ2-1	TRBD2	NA	CASSFSPVVAGSSYNEQFF	TGTGCCAGTAGTTTCTCCCCGGTGGTAGCGGGGTCGTCCTACAATGAGCAGTTCTTC
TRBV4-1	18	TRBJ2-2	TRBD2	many	CASSQVVSGTSGTGELFF	TGCGCCAGCAGCCAAGTCGTCTCCGGGACTAGCGGTACCGGGGAGCTGTTTTTT
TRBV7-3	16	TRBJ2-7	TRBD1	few	CASSLSRQGQGGEQYF	TGTGCCAGCAGCTTATCGCGGCAGGGACAGGGAGGCGAGCAGTACTTC
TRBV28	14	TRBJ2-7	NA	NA	CASSLNTDNYEQYF	TGTGCCAGCAGTCTAAATACGGACAACTACGAGCAGTACTTC
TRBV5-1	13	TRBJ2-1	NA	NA	CASSPGPSYEQFF	TGCGCCAGCAGCCCCGGACCCAGTTATGAGCAGTTCTTC
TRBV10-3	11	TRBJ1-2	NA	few	CAISDGEGYTF	TGTGCCATCAGTGATGGGGAGGGCTACACCTTC
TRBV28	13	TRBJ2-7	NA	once	CASSLGPRTALYF	TGTGCCAGCAGTTTGGGCCCAAGGACAGCCTTGTACTTC
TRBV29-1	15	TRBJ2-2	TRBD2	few	CSVVTGGPDTGELFF	TGCAGCGTTGTTACGGGAGGGCCGGACACCGGGGAGCTGTTTTTT
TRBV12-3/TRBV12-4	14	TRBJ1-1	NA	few	CASSMRDGNAEAFF	TGTGCCAGCAGCATGAGGGACGGCAACGCTGAAGCTTTCTTT
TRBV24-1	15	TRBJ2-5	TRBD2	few	CATSVLLAGQETQYF	TGTGCCACCAGTGTCCTACTAGCGGGGCAAGAGACCCAGTACTTC
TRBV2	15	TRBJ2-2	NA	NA	CASSLGERITGELFF	TGTGCCAGCAGTCTGGGGGAGCGCATCACCGGGGAGCTGTTTTTT
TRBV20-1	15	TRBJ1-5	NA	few	CSARSGERSNQPQHF	TGCAGTGCTAGGTCGGGGGAAAGGAGCAATCAGCCCCAGCATTTT
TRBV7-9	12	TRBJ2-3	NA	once	CASRRSADTQYF	TGTGCCAGCAGACGGTCGGCAGATACGCAGTATTTT
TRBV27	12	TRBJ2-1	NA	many	CASSLLAGEQFF	TGTGCCAGCAGTTTATTGGCAGGGGAGCAGTTCTTC
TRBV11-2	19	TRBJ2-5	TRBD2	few	CASREGTTSGLLQKETQYF	TGTGCCAGCAGGGAAGGGACGACTAGCGGTCTTCTTCAAAAAGAGACCCAGTACTTC
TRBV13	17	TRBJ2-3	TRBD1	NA	CASSLDRDRGGTDTQYF	TGTGCCAGCAGCTTAGACCGGGACAGGGGGGGCACAGATACGCAGTATTTT
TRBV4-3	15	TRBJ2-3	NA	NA	CASSQAGYSTDTQYF	TGCGCCAGCAGCCAAGCAGGGTATAGCACAGATACGCAGTATTTT
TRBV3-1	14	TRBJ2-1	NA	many	CASSQDSAYNEQFF	TGTGCCAGCAGCCAAGATTCAGCCTACAATGAGCAGTTCTTC
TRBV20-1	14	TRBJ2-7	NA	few	CSARDLSGPPEQYF	TGCAGTGCTAGAGATTTAAGCGGTCCACCCGAGCAGTACTTC
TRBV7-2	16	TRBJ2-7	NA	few	CASSLGERHRIYEQYF	TGTGCCAGCAGCTTAGGTGAGCGACATCGGATCTACGAGCAGTACTTC
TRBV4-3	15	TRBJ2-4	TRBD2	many	CASSQRGAGTNIQYF	TGCGCCAGCAGCCAGCGGGGGGCGGGAACAAACATTCAGTACTTC
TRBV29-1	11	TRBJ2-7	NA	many	CSVPIDGEQYF	TGCAGCGTTCCAATTGATGGCGAGCAGTACTTC
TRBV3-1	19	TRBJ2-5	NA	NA	CASSQDHTGGYFMQETQYF	TGTGCCAGCAGCCAAGATCATACAGGAGGATATTTTATGCAGGAGACCCAGTACTTC
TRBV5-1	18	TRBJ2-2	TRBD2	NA	CASSLVTSGRLDTGELFF	TGCGCCAGCAGCTTGGTCACTAGCGGGAGATTGGACACCGGGGAGCTGTTTTTT
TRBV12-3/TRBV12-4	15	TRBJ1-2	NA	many	CASSLYAGPSHGYTF	TGTGCCAGCAGTCTGTATGCCGGGCCGAGCCATGGCTACACCTTC
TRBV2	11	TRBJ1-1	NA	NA	CASTIRGDTLF	TGTGCCAGCACTATCAGAGGGGACACATTATTT
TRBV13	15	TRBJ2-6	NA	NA	CASSFAGTGANVLTF	TGTGCCAGCAGCTTCGCGGGCACTGGGGCCAACGTCCTGACTTTC
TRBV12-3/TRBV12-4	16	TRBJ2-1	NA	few	CASSLGDPLGYNEQFF	TGTGCCAGCAGTTTAGGGGACCCTCTAGGGTACAATGAGCAGTTCTTC
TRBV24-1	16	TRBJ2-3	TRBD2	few	CATSELAGARTDTQYF	TGTGCCACCAGTGAGTTAGCGGGGGCCCGCACAGATACGCAGTATTTT
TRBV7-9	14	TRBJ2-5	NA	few	CASSSLPSPETQYF	TGTGCCAGCAGCTCCCTACCGAGCCCAGAGACCCAGTACTTC
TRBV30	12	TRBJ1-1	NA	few	CAWSPAGTEAFF	TGTGCCTGGAGTCCGGCGGGCACTGAAGCTTTCTTT
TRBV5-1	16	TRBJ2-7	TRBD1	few	CASSPPGQGARREQYF	TGCGCCAGCAGCCCGCCGGGACAGGGGGCTCGGCGCGAGCAGTACTTC
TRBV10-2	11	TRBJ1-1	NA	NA	CASGRGTEAFF	TGCGCCAGCGGAAGGGGAACTGAAGCTTTCTTT
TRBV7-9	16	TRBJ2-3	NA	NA	CASSLGEFRGSDTQYF	TGTGCCAGCAGCTTAGGGGAGTTCAGGGGATCAGATACGCAGTATTTT
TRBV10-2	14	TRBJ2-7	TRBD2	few	CASSESVAGDEQYF	TGCGCCAGCAGTGAGTCCGTTGCGGGAGACGAGCAGTACTTC
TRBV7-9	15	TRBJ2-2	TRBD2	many	CASSWTSGITGELFF	TGTGCCAGCAGCTGGACTAGCGGGATCACCGGGGAGCTGTTTTTT
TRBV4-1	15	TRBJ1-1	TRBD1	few	CASSPDRGQNTEAFF	TGCGCCAGCAGCCCGGACAGGGGGCAGAACACTGAAGCTTTCTTT
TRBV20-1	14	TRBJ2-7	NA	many	CSARLRGSLYEQYF	TGCAGTGCTAGACTCCGGGGCAGCCTCTACGAGCAGTACTTC
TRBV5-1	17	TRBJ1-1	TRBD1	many	CASSSSPGQGPNTEAFF	TGCGCCAGCAGCTCTTCCCCGGGACAGGGGCCGAACACTGAAGCTTTCTTT
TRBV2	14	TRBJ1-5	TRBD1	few	CASSETGDGEPQHF	TGTGCCAGCAGCGAGACAGGGGACGGTGAGCCCCAGCATTTT
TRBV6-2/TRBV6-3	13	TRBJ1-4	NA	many	CASSYSFNEKLFF	TGTGCCAGCAGTTACTCCTTCAATGAAAAACTGTTTTTT
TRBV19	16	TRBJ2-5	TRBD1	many	CASSPGTDPLRETQYF	TGTGCCAGTAGTCCGGGGACAGATCCGCTTCGGGAGACCCAGTACTTC
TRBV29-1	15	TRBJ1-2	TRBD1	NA	CSASGQETTNYGYTF	TGCAGCGCCTCGGGACAGGAGACTACTAACTATGGCTACACCTTC
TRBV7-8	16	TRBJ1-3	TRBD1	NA	CASSPTRDRAGNTIYF	TGTGCCAGCAGCCCCACCCGGGACAGGGCTGGAAACACCATATATTTT
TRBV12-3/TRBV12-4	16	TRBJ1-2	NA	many	CASSRVGIGVFDGYTF	TGTGCCAGCAGTCGAGTGGGCATCGGGGTTTTTGATGGCTACACCTTC
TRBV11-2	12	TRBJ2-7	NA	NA	CASSDYSYEQYF	TGTGCCAGCAGCGACTATTCCTACGAGCAGTACTTC
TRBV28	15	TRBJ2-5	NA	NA	CASSLLHSGSETQYF	TGTGCCAGCAGTTTGCTACACTCGGGGTCGGAGACCCAGTACTTC
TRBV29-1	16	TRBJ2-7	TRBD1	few	CSVEDQTGGQSYEQYF	TGCAGCGTTGAAGATCAAACAGGGGGTCAATCCTACGAGCAGTACTTC
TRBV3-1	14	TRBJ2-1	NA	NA	CASSQGGEVDEQFF	TGTGCCAGCAGCCAAGGAGGGGAGGTCGATGAGCAGTTCTTC